This TCR beta chain derives from a study of cytomegalovirus exposure and HLA in healthy donors. Whole-study context: Among about 400 genotyped donors, 80% to 90% fell in the Caucasian-associated ancestry cluster. Study-wide findings and caveats: Among TCR sequences, most were rare, though some public TCRs appeared in many donors.

CDR1 KGHSH and CDR2 LQKENI come from the germline V gene. The CDR3 spans 16 residues. V shed 3 bases, J shed 2 bases, and the junction held 2 bases outside the gene matches. In the PCR, 60 Vbeta and 13 Jbeta primers were used. Profiling relied on immunoSEQ multiplex PCR, and the TCRdb table lists in-frame clones only, not all of them. This table holds about 73,000 clones, 60% to 75% found once. This clone has more than one count but fewer than ten. Antigen specificity is unknown. The sample was PBMCs. This receptor was taken from a man between 70 and 80 years old in good health and CMV-seronegative. V gene TRBV18 combines with J gene TRBJ2-5, with TRBD2 identical over 14 bases. This chain's CDR3 is CASSPTSGRGQETQYF. The DNA of the CDR3 is TGTGCCAGCTCACCGACTAGCGGGAGGGGGCAAGAGACCCAGTACTTC.